The rows below give T cell receptor beta chains drawn from one sample of a study of response to subunit inactivated influenza vaccine. TCRdb re-called the RT-PCR reads with MiXCR, one entry per CDR3 protein. Found here are approximately 500,000 distinct CDR3 sequences, over 10% of them singletons; the top ten hold around 13%. The sequenced sample was PBMCs from blood, obtained about 6 weeks after vaccination. The receptors here all came from a man between 45 and 60 years old who received an inactivated influenza vaccine. Both conserved end residues are trimmed from each CDR3. Fields, in order: V gene, clone size, J gene, CDR3 protein. Not every row has a clone size; where given, it reads once, few, many or a size class.

>TRBV24-1|few|TRBJ1-6
ATNPGTDNSPLH
>TRBV5-1|few|TRBJ2-7
ASSQQVGQGAGEQY
>TRBV28|-|TRBJ2-1
ASSSLGLAVDNEQF
>TRBV20-1|-|TRBJ2-7
SARIPGQIPSYEQY
>TRBV6-1|-|TRBJ2-2
ASERGQGTGELF
>TRBV10-3|-|TRBJ1-1
AISDRQGLEAF
>TRBV5-1|-|TRBJ2-7
ASSSAGLAGYEQY
>TRBV5-1|-|TRBJ2-1
ASSEMPSSYNEQF
>TRBV20-1|few|TRBJ2-1
SASVIARNEQF
>TRBV7-9|few|TRBJ1-4
ASSYDGREVKLF
>TRBV25-1|many|TRBJ2-7
ASSAGSTYEQY
>TRBV2|few|TRBJ1-5
ASRAGRYSNQPQH
>TRBV3-1|-|TRBJ2-5
ACSQDRSGRARETQY
>TRBV18|-|TRBJ1-6
ASSPAAPGVGGSPLH
>TRBV18|-|TRBJ2-7
ASSPPGLADTYEQY
>TRBV25-1|-|TRBJ2-3
ASSAPWGDRGRTDTQY
>TRBV7-2|many|TRBJ2-1
ASSLGRVGNEQF
>TRBV30|-|TRBJ2-2
AWSLTSGRATGELF
>TRBV28|few|TRBJ2-5
ASIPRPGLAGGRETQY
>TRBV7-6|-|TRBJ2-2
ASSSRQGTGVGELF
>TRBV5-1|-|TRBJ2-4
ASSLALAGAARNIQY
>TRBV29-1|-|TRBJ1-2
SVVKGYGYT
>TRBV5-1|few|TRBJ2-5
ASSPSRILQETQY
>TRBV5-1|-|TRBJ2-5
ASSSGQDTPGTQY
>TRBV12-3/TRBV12-4|few|TRBJ2-3
ASSVSGEDTQY
>TRBV12-3/TRBV12-4|many|TRBJ2-7
ASRTGTTYEQY
>TRBV27|few|TRBJ2-3
ASSFLGLAGGGAQY
>TRBV9|-|TRBJ2-7
ASSVGQGEGYEQY
>TRBV20-1|few|TRBJ2-2
SALNGGAYSGELF
>TRBV28|-|TRBJ2-6
ASNWGDRSGANVLT
>TRBV7-9|-|TRBJ2-7
ASSETGIYEQY
>TRBV28|-|TRBJ1-1
ASSFWDRLNTEAF
>TRBV18|-|TRBJ2-1
ASSTTSGGSYNEQF
>TRBV20-1|few|TRBJ1-5
SARDVQTSNQPQH
>TRBV2|few|TRBJ2-6
ASSVVGANVLT
>TRBV7-9|-|TRBJ1-3
ASSLSGQAGGNTIY
>TRBV10-3|-|TRBJ2-7
ATGPSTYEQY
>TRBV6-5|few|TRBJ2-2
ASSYARLAGNTGELF
>TRBV10-2|-|TRBJ2-3
ASSNRGRADTQY
>TRBV5-1|-|TRBJ2-1
ASNWGPANNEQF
>TRBV12-3/TRBV12-4|few|TRBJ2-7
ASSRRTETPEQY
>TRBV5-1|-|TRBJ1-3
ASSSGISGNTIY
>TRBV11-2|few|TRBJ2-7
ASSLLGTGDPPWPYEQY
>TRBV6-5|-|TRBJ2-2
ASSYDGTSGGELF
>TRBV20-1|-|TRBJ2-3
SARDLGLHRAGNTDTQY
>TRBV5-1|many|TRBJ1-1
ASSLEGATEAF
>TRBV6-5|few|TRBJ2-1
ASSYSRANNEQF
>TRBV11-2|many|TRBJ2-5
ASSNLVQSGETQY
>TRBV28|few|TRBJ2-3
ASSSIPGLTDTQY
>TRBV20-1|few|TRBJ2-7
SALSTGTALDEQY
>TRBV11-1|-|TRBJ1-5
ASSDLEGRGGINQPQH
>TRBV5-1|-|TRBJ1-3
ASSGMEGGASSGNTIY
>TRBV7-9|-|TRBJ2-2
ASSLFKGPNTGELF